A selection of T cell receptor beta chains follows, all from one sample in a study of T cell responses to AZD1222 COVID-19 vaccine. Method: immunoSEQ multiplex PCR; TCRdb's copy keeps in-frame clones and lacks some. The sample shows 66,000 or so clones, about 90% of them seen only once. This specimen consisted of peripheral blood, obtained on day 0 of AZD1222 vaccination. The receptors were sampled from an adult in good health. The CDR3 runs from the conserved cysteine through the conserved F or W. D genes are given only for firm matches. Part of the rows lack a size; the others show once, few, many or a class for expanded clones.

d_call j_call v_call clone_size cdr3_nt cdr3_aa
TRBD2 TRBJ2-3 TRBV5-8 . TGTGCCAGCAGCTCACGACTAGCCTCTAGCACAGATACGCAGTATTTT CASSSRLASSTDTQYF
. TRBJ1-1 TRBV11-2 many TGTGCCAGCAGCATCCCGGGGTGGGGGCGGAGCACTGAAGCTTTCTTT CASSIPGWGRSTEAFF
TRBD1 TRBJ1-4 TRBV18 . TGTGCCAGCTCACCTTCACAGGGGACTAATGAAAAACTGTTTTTT CASSPSQGTNEKLFF
TRBD2 TRBJ2-6 TRBV28 . TGTGCCAGCAGTTTCGCGGGAGGCCACTCTGGGGCCAACGTCCTGACTTTC CASSFAGGHSGANVLTF
. TRBJ1-2 TRBV9 . TGTGCCAGCAGCGTACTCACCCGGGACTATGGCTACACCTTC CASSVLTRDYGYTF
. TRBJ1-6 TRBV27 . TGTGCCAGCAGGAATGGGTTTTCGAACGATCGCCGTGTAGGGAGTTCACCCCTCCACTTT CASRNGFSNDRRVGSSPLHF
. TRBJ1-1 TRBV5-1 . TGCGCCAGCAGCTTGGACAGGGTCAGGAGCACTGAAGCTTTCTTT CASSLDRVRSTEAFF
. TRBJ1-3 TRBV7-9 . TGTGCCAGTAGGACCGAGGATTCTGGAAACACCATATATTTT CASRTEDSGNTIYF
. TRBJ2-7 TRBV3-1/TRBV3-2 few TGTGCCAGCAGCCAAAGGCCGTCTTGGGAGACTGGAGTGGGAAGAGAGCAGTACTTC CASSQRPSWETGVGREQYF
TRBD2 TRBJ2-1 TRBV7-9 few TGTGCCAGCAGTCCGAGCGGGAGCCCCTACAATGAGCAGTTCTTC CASSPSGSPYNEQFF
TRBD1 TRBJ1-4 TRBV19 . TGTGCCAGTAGTACAGGGACAGGGAATAATGAAAAACTGTTTTTT CASSTGTGNNEKLFF
TRBD2 TRBJ2-5 TRBV7-2 . TGTGCCAGCAGCTTACGGGGCGGGGGGGCCCGAGAGACCCAGTACTTC CASSLRGGGARETQYF
. TRBJ1-2 TRBV6-6 . TGTGCCAGCAGTCACCGGGTCGACCATGCCCACACCTTC CASSHRVDHAHTF
TRBD2 TRBJ2-3 TRBV5-8 . TGTGCCAGCAGGGGGAACCTAAGCGGGAGAGGACCAGATACGCAGTATTTT CASRGNLSGRGPDTQYF
TRBD1 TRBJ2-6 TRBV4-2 . TGTGCCAGCAGCCAAGGGACAGGGCGATCTTCTGGGGCCAACGTCCTGACTTTC CASSQGTGRSSGANVLTF
. TRBJ1-3 TRBV30 . TGTGCCTGGAGTGTAGCCCACTCTGGAAACACCATATATTTT CAWSVAHSGNTIYF
. TRBJ1-3 TRBV10-3 . TGTGCCATCAGTGGGGGGAACACCATATATTTT CAISGGNTIYF
TRBD1 TRBJ1-4 TRBV11-2 . TGTGCCAGCAGCGCAAGAGGGACAGGTTTGGGTAACGAAAAACTGTTTTTT CASSARGTGLGNEKLFF
. TRBJ1-1 TRBV11-2 . TGTGCCAGCAGCTTAGTAGGAGTGATTGAAGCTTTCTTT CASSLVGVIEAFF
. TRBJ2-5 TRBV6-5 . TGTGCCAGCAGTTCCGTCTGGCGGCTCCAAGAGACCCAGTACTTC CASSSVWRLQETQYF
. TRBJ1-2 TRBV3-1/TRBV3-2 . TGTGCCAGCAGCGATACCTCGGGGGGCTACACCTTC CASSDTSGGYTF
. TRBJ1-5 TRBV18 . TGTGCCAGCTCGGGGGGGTACAATCAGCCCCAGCATTTT CASSGGYNQPQHF
. TRBJ1-5 TRBV6-1 . TGTGCCAGCAGTGAAGTGTACGCAGGGAACTATCAGCCCCAGCATTTT CASSEVYAGNYQPQHF
. TRBJ1-2 TRBV18 . TGTGCCAGCTCACCAACGAATATTTACTATGGCTACACCTTC CASSPTNIYYGYTF
TRBD2 TRBJ2-7 TRBV2 . TGTGCCAGCCGGATGGAACTAGCGGAGTCCTACGAGCAGTACTTC CASRMELAESYEQYF
. TRBJ2-7 TRBV6-1 . TGTGCCAGCAGTGAAGGCCGACAGGCCCCCGACCCCTACGAGCAGTACTTC CASSEGRQAPDPYEQYF
TRBD1 TRBJ2-2 TRBV9 . TGTGCCAGCAAGGGGGCCACCGGGGAGCTGTTTTTT CASKGATGELFF
TRBD1 TRBJ2-6 TRBV10-3 once TGTGCCATCAGTGGGGGCGGGACAGGTGGGGCCAACGTCCTGACTTTC CAISGGGTGGANVLTF
TRBD1 TRBJ2-7 TRBV7-2 . TGTGCCAGCAGCTCATGGGACAGGGGTACCTACGAGCAGTACTTC CASSSWDRGTYEQYF
. TRBJ2-3 TRBV3-1/TRBV3-2 . TGTGCCAGCAGCTTAGACCCGGGGAAGACGCAGTATTTT CASSLDPGKTQYF
. TRBJ2-1 TRBV9 . TGTGCCAGCAGCGTAGTAGATAGCGCTGAGCAGTTCTTC CASSVVDSAEQFF
. TRBJ1-2 TRBV7-9 . TGTGCCAGCAGCCACCAAGACTATGGCTACACCTTC CASSHQDYGYTF
. TRBJ1-2 TRBV7-9 . TGTGCCAGCAGCTTACCAGGGTCAAATGGCTACACCTTC CASSLPGSNGYTF
. TRBJ1-1 TRBV6-5 . TGTGCCAGCCGACAGCAGGGGAACACTGAAGCTTTCTTT CASRQQGNTEAFF
TRBD1 TRBJ1-2 TRBV4-3 . TGCGCCAGCAGCCAAGATCCCGGGGACAGGGTCGGCTACACCTTC CASSQDPGDRVGYTF
TRBD1 TRBJ1-3 TRBV19 . TGTGCCAGTAGCCAGCAGGGGGTAGGAGGAAACACCATATATTTT CASSQQGVGGNTIYF
. TRBJ1-2 TRBV30 . TGTGCCTGGAGTGCAGGGAGATATAACTATGGCTACACCTTC CAWSAGRYNYGYTF
. TRBJ2-7 TRBV6-5 . TGTGCCAGCAGTTACTGGACAGAGGAGTCCTACGAGCAGTACTTC CASSYWTEESYEQYF
. TRBJ1-2 TRBV4-2 . TGTGCCAGCAGCCAGAACCGGGACCTCTACACCTTC CASSQNRDLYTF
. TRBJ1-2 TRBV24-1 . TGTGCCACCAGTGATTTCTTGTTGTGGGGGTCGGATGGCTACACCTTC CATSDFLLWGSDGYTF
TRBD1 TRBJ1-3 TRBV4-1 . TGCGCCAGCAGCCAAGGGGCCGCCGGGACAGGGTCTGGAAACACCATATATTTT CASSQGAAGTGSGNTIYF
TRBD2 TRBJ2-7 TRBV6-4 . TGTGCCAGCAGTGACGGGGGACTAGCGTCCATCGAGCAGTACTTC CASSDGGLASIEQYF
. TRBJ2-7 TRBV18 . TGTGCCAGCTCACCTTATGGCACGGTCTACGAGCAGTACTTC CASSPYGTVYEQYF
. TRBJ1-1 TRBV10-3 . TGTGCCATCAGTGAGTCGGTCGATGGTTCGGAAGCTTTCTTT CAISESVDGSEAFF
. TRBJ1-5 TRBV5-1 . TGCGCCAGCAGCTTGGGTGGGTTGGGCAATCAGCCCCAGCATTTT CASSLGGLGNQPQHF
. TRBJ1-3 TRBV6-5 . TGTGCCAGCAGTCGAGGTTCCTCTGGAAACACCATATATTTT CASSRGSSGNTIYF
. TRBJ1-3 TRBV30 . TGTGCCTGGACCAGGTGGGGGCTTGGAAACACCATATATTTT CAWTRWGLGNTIYF
. TRBJ2-2 TRBV5-1 . TGCGCCAGCAGTCGTACGGACCCCTCGTCCGGGGAGCTGTTTTTT CASSRTDPSSGELFF
. TRBJ2-3 TRBV6-4 few TGTGCCAGCAGTGACGGTGGCCCAGATACGCAGTATTTT CASSDGGPDTQYF
. TRBJ2-3 TRBV28 few TGTGCCAGCAGTTTAGCCCCTAGCACAGATACGCAGTATTTT CASSLAPSTDTQYF
. TRBJ2-3 TRBV7-9 . TGTGCCAGCAGCTTTGATAGCGGAAGCACAGATACGCAGTATTTT CASSFDSGSTDTQYF
. TRBJ2-7 TRBV3-1/TRBV3-2 . TGTGCCAGCAGCCGTAGGGGATACGAGCAGTACTTC CASSRRGYEQYF
TRBD2 TRBJ2-5 TRBV12-3/TRBV12-4 . TGTGCCAGCAGTCGGACTAGACAAGAGACCCAGTACTTC CASSRTRQETQYF
TRBD1 TRBJ2-5 TRBV7-9 . TGTGCCACCCGGAAGGCAGGGGGCGCGGGCCAAGAGACCCAGTACTTC CATRKAGGAGQETQYF